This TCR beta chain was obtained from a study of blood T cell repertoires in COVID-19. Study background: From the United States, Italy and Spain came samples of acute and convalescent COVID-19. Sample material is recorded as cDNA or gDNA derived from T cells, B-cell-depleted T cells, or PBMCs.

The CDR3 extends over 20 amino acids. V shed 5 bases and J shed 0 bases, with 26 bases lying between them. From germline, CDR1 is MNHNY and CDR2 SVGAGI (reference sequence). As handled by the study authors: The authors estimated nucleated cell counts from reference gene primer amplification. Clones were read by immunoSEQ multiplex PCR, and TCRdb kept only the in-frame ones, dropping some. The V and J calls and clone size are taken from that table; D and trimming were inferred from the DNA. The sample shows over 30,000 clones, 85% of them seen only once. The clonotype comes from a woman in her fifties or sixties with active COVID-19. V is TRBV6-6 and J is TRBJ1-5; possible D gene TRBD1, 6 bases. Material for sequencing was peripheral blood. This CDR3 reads CASSPRLGAGAIYSNQPQHF. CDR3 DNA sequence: TGTGCCAGCAGTCCCCGTCTCGGGGCAGGGGCAATTTATAGCAATCAGCCCCAGCATTTT.